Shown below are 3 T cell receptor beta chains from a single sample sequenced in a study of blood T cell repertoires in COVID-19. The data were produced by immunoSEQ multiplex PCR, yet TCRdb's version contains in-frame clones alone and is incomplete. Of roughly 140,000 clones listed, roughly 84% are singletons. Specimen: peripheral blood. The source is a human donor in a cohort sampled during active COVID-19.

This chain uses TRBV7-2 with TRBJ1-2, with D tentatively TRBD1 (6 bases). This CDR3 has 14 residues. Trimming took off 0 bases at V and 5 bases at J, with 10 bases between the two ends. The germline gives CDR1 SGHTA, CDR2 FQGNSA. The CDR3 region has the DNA TGTGCCAGCAGCTTAGCGCATCAGGGGTATGGCTACACCTTC. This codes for CASSLAHQGYGYTF.

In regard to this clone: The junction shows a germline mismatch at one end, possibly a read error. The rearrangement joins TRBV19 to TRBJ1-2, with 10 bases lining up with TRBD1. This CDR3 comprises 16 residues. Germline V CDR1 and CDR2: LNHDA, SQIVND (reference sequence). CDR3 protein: CASKDTGTGANYGYTF. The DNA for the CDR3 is TGTGCTAGTAAGGATACCGGGACAGGGGCTAACTATGGCTACACCTTC.

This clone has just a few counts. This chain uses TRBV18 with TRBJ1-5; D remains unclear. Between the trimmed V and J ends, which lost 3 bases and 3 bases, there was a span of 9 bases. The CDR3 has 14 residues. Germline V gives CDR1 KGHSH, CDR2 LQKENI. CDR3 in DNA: TGTGCCAGCTCACCCGGGCGGGACAATCAGCCCCAGCATTTT. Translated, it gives CASSPGRDNQPQHF.